One sample yielded the 25 T cell receptor beta chains listed below, sequenced in a study of blood T cell repertoires in COVID-19. Measured with immunoSEQ multiplex PCR; TCRdb has only the in-frame clones, and not every one. The table shows roughly 140,000 clones, with 70% to 85% occurring only once. Sequencing was performed on peripheral blood. The receptor set was obtained from a woman aged 50 to 60 in a cohort sampled during active or convalescent COVID-19.

CDR3 residues: CASSQDRGPSRSGNTIYF. CDR3 coding DNA: TGCGCCAGCAGCCAAGATAGGGGGCCCTCGCGCTCTGGAAACACCATATATTTT. The rearrangement joins TRBV4-3 to TRBJ1-3, with 7 bases matching TRBD1. The CDR3 sequence is 18 residues long. Trimming cost V 0 bases and J 0 bases; bases outside gene matches: 8. Germline V gene lookup returns CDR1 LGHNA and CDR2 YSLEER.

V is TRBV7-9 and J is TRBJ1-4; D remains ambiguous. This CDR3 contains 15 residues. Germline CDR1 reads SEHNR; CDR2 reads FQNEAQ (reference sequence). V was clipped by 5 bases and J by 8 bases, with 18 bases between them. DNA for the CDR3: TGTGCCAGCAGCCGTTTCATAGACGGGTCCGAAAAACTGTTTTTT. This codes for CASSRFIDGSEKLFF.

V usage is TRBV6-1 and J usage is TRBJ2-1, with D perhaps TRBD1 (7 bases). From germline, CDR1 is MNHNS and CDR2 SASEGT. The CDR3 runs 16 residues. Deletions cut 2 bases from V and 2 bases from J, with 13 bases between. CDR3 amino acids: CASSEFQGGTYNEQFF. The CDR3 DNA reads as TGTGCCAGCAGTGAATTCCAGGGGGGAACCTACAATGAGCAGTTCTTC.

The sample holds many counts of this clone. The gene calls are TRBV6-5 and TRBJ2-7, with 9 bases matching TRBD1. In germline, CDR1 is MNHEY, CDR2 SVGAGI. Trimming at V came to 6 bases and at J to 3 bases, leaving 9 bases not matched to a gene. The CDR3 spans 15 residues. CDR3 protein: CASSVQGASLYEQYF. The CDR3 DNA follows: TGTGCCAGCAGCGTACAGGGGGCTTCCCTCTACGAGCAGTACTTC.

Written as DNA, the CDR3 is TGTGCCAGCAGCGCCGGGACTAGCGGGGTTCATGAGCAGTTCTTC. This codes for CASSAGTSGVHEQFF. V gene TRBV13 combines with J gene TRBJ2-1, with TRBD2 matching 13 bases. The CDR3 length is 15 residues. Looked up from germline, CDR1 is PRHDT and CDR2 is FYEKMQ (reference sequence). J gave up 8 bases and V 5 bases, and 6 bases lay outside the gene matches.

The chain uses TRBV5-1 and TRBJ2-2; 9 nucleotides align to TRBD1. The CDR3 consists of 17 residues. Trimming took 4 bases from V and 3 from J; bases not matched to a gene: 10. Looked up from germline, CDR1 is SGHRS and CDR2 is YFSETQ. The CDR3: CASSQAGTGSYTGELFF. DNA of the CDR3: TGCGCCAGCAGCCAAGCCGGGACAGGGAGTTACACCGGGGAGCTGTTTTTT.

This chain joins TRBV3-1 (or the pseudogene TRBV3-2) and TRBJ1-2, with 7 bases identical to TRBD1. With 0 bases clipped from V and 6 bases from J, the junction kept 13 bases outside the gene matches. The CDR3 loop spans 17 amino acids. Germline V gives CDR1 LGHDT, CDR2 YNNKEL (reference sequence). The CDR3 nucleotides are TGTGCCAGCAGCCAAGATCCGTCGACAGGGCAGACGCATGGCTACACCTTC. This encodes CASSQDPSTGQTHGYTF.

The V and J genes are TRBV11-2 and TRBJ2-7, with no clear D. Between the trimmed V and J ends, which lost 3 bases and 1 base, there was a span of 10 bases. The V gene's germline CDR1 is SGHAT and CDR2 FQNNGV. CDR3 size: 14 residues. CDR3 sequence reads: CASSFLTDSYEQYF. The DNA for the CDR3 is TGTGCCAGCAGCTTCCTAACAGATTCCTACGAGCAGTACTTC.

This clone has just a few counts. The chain has TRBV6-1 and TRBJ1-2, with D possibly TRBD1 on 6 matching bases. The CDR3 has 13 amino acids. Germline V gene data show CDR1 as MNHNS and CDR2 as SASEGT. V was cut by 3 bases and J by 3 bases, with 8 bases left in between. The CDR3 DNA reads as TGTGCCAGCAGTGAGCGACAGGACTATGGCTACACCTTC. It encodes CASSERQDYGYTF.

This rearrangement joins TRBV6-7 to TRBJ1-4, with TRBD1 matching over 10 bases. TRBV6-7 is treated as an ORF (open reading frame) with a function not yet certain. Losses at the gene ends were 0 bases for V and 8 bases for J; bases not matched to a gene: 6. This CDR3 region has 16 residues. The CDR3 sequence: CASSYSTDRGEEKLFF. CDR3 coding DNA: TGTGCCAGCAGTTACTCGACGGACAGGGGGGAGGAAAAACTGTTTTTT.

The chain combines TRBV5-1 with TRBJ1-3, with 7 bases lining up with TRBD1. Losses at the gene ends were 0 bases for V and 0 bases for J; bases not matched to a gene: 6. The length of the CDR3 is 17 residues. CDR1 and CDR2 from the germline V gene are SGHRS and YFSETQ. The CDR3 DNA is TGCGCCAGCAGCTTGGCCTCAGGGGGTGACTCTGGAAACACCATATATTTT. It yields the protein CASSLASGGDSGNTIYF.

The chain combines TRBV30 with TRBJ2-1; 9 bases are a match to TRBD1. CDR1 GTSNPN and CDR2 SVGIG come from the germline V gene (reference sequence). The junction had 9 bases not matched to a gene; V was cut back by 6 bases and J by 0 bases. This CDR3 contains 16 residues. DNA of the CDR3: TGTGCCTGTACAGGGGGCCCCAAACGCTCCTACAATGAGCAGTTCTTC. Translation gives CACTGGPKRSYNEQFF.

The rearrangement uses TRBV20-1 and TRBJ2-7; D may be TRBD1 (5 bases). V lost 8 bases, J lost 3 bases, and 11 bases lay in between. Germline loops: CDR1 DFQATT, CDR2 SNEGSKA (reference sequence). The CDR3 length is 11 residues. The CDR3 bases are TGCAGTTTCCTTGACAGCTACGAGCAGTACTTC. Translated, it gives CSFLDSYEQYF.

The chain joins TRBV6-5 to TRBJ2-4, with TRBD2 identical over 11 bases. V lost 7 bases and J lost 3; bases outside the gene matches: 5. Germline CDR1 is MNHEY and CDR2 is SVGAGI. This CDR3 has 15 residues. CDR3 sequence (DNA): TGTGCCAGCACCACGACTAGCGGGAACAAAAACATTCAGTACTTC. Translation gives CASTTTSGNKNIQYF.

The CDR3 nucleotides are TGTGCCAGCAGCCCAAGTATAGGTGGCGGCACCGGGGAGCTGTTTTTT. As protein: CASSPSIGGGTGELFF. This rearrangement joins TRBV7-3 to TRBJ2-2; D call uncertain. The V end was cut by 5 bases, the J end by 4 bases, with 17 bases between. CDR3 length: 16 residues. Germline CDR1 and CDR2: SGHTA and FQGTGA.

The CDR3 nucleotides are TGCGCCAGCAGCTCAATGCACTGGGGGGGCACAACCTACGAGCAGTACTTC. Translated, it gives CASSSMHWGGTTYEQYF. The V and J genes are TRBV4-1 and TRBJ2-7; maybe TRBD2 (7 bases). The CDR3 has 17 amino acids. V was trimmed by 5 bases and J by 2 bases, leaving 22 bases between them. Per the germline V gene, CDR1 is MGHRA and CDR2 is YSYEKL.

The chain combines TRBV5-1 with TRBJ2-3; TRBD1 matches 12 bases. The CDR3 totals 16 residues. Trimming at V came to 4 bases and at J to 3 bases, leaving 6 bases not matched to a gene. Germline CDR1 reads SGHRS; CDR2 reads YFSETQ. The chain's CDR3 is CASSAGTGGRTDTQYF. The CDR3 DNA is TGCGCCAGCAGCGCAGGGACAGGGGGCAGAACAGATACGCAGTATTTT. Combining the CDR3 with reference TRBV5-1 and TRBJ2-3 gives the whole variable domain KAGVTQTPRYLIKTRGQQVTLSCSPISGHRSVSWYQQTPGQGLQFLFEYFSETQRNKGNFPGRFSGRQFSNSRSEMNVSTLELGDSALYLCASSAGTGGRTDTQYFGPGTRLTVL.

The chain joins TRBV2 to TRBJ2-2, with 7 nucleotides matching TRBD1. This CDR3 is 16 amino acids long. Germline CDR1 reads SNHLY; CDR2 reads FYNNEI. Trimming cost V 1 base and J 6 bases; bases outside gene matches: 8. The CDR3 DNA reads as TGTGCCAGCAGTGAAGAGGGGGCTGGGGTCGCCGGGGAGCTGTTTTTT. Protein: CASSEEGAGVAGELFF.

This clone occurred many times. The genes are TRBV4-1 and TRBJ2-7, with 8 bases that match TRBD1. CDR1 and CDR2 (germline): MGHRA, YSYEKL. The CDR3 runs 19 residues. Trimming took 0 bases from V and 3 from J; bases not matched to a gene: 16. The CDR3, as DNA: TGCGCCAGCAGCCAAGAAGTGTTCCCTGGACAGGGACCAAACTACGAGCAGTACTTC. Its protein is CASSQEVFPGQGPNYEQYF.

This chain links TRBV5-1 with TRBJ1-6; 7 bases fit TRBD1. CDR3 length: 18 residues. The V and J ends lost 3 bases and 7 bases, in that order; junction bases with no gene match: 16. Germline V lookup: CDR1 SGHRS, CDR2 YFSETQ. CDR3 DNA sequence: TGCGCCAGCAGCTCAAACATTCTGACAGGGAGAAGGAATTCACCCCTCCACTTT. Residues: CASSSNILTGRRNSPLHF.

The chain combines TRBV11-2 with TRBJ1-3, with D uncertain. Germline assignment: CDR1 SGHAT and CDR2 FQNNGV. CDR3 length equals 16 residues. V lost 5 bases to trimming and J lost 4 bases, with 18 bases between them. The CDR3 loop is CASSVNPRGRGNTIYF. In DNA form, the CDR3 reads TGTGCCAGCAGCGTCAATCCCCGTGGCAGGGGAAACACCATATATTTT. The full variable domain, rest sourced from reference TRBV11-2 and TRBJ1-3, is EAGVAQSPRYKIIEKRQSVAFWCNPISGHATLYWYQQILGQGPKLLIQFQNNGVVDDSQLPKDRFSAERLKGVDSTLKIQPAKLEDSAVYLCASSVNPRGRGNTIYFGEGSWLTVV.

The chain uses TRBV7-9 and TRBJ1-4; no firm D call. CDR3 length: 12 residues. Germline V gene data show CDR1 as SEHNR and CDR2 as FQNEAQ (reference sequence). Trimming took 6 bases from V and 3 from J, leaving 5 bases between them. The CDR3 protein is CASSFSNEKLFF. The CDR3 nucleotides read TGTGCCAGCAGTTTCTCTAATGAAAAACTGTTTTTT.

The V call is TRBV24-1, the J call TRBJ2-2; 11 bases line up with TRBD2. Per germline, CDR1 KGHDR and CDR2 SFDVKD. This CDR3 is 16 amino acids long. The ends lost 9 bases at V and 0 bases at J; junction bases unmatched: 5. The CDR3 loop is CATGVAGGPNTGELFF. CDR3 nucleotides: TGTGCCACCGGAGTAGCGGGGGGGCCGAACACCGGGGAGCTGTTTTTT.

The gene calls are TRBV18 and TRBJ2-3; possible D gene TRBD2, 6 bases. V was shortened by 7 bases and J by 5 bases, with 16 bases between the two germline ends. Germline V gene lookup returns CDR1 KGHSH and CDR2 LQKENI. This CDR3 has 14 amino acids. Here the CDR3 reads CASYAGLGGDTQYF. CDR3 nucleotides: TGTGCCAGCTACGCAGGGCTCGGGGGAGATACGCAGTATTTT. Full variable domain (remainder filled in from reference TRBV18 and TRBJ2-3): NAGVMQNPRHLVRRRGQEARLRCSPMKGHSHVYWYRQLPEEGLKFMVYLQKENIIDESGMPKERFSAEFPKEGPSILRIQQVVRGDSAAYFCASYAGLGGDTQYFGPGTRLTVL.

V gene TRBV3-1 (or the pseudogene TRBV3-2) combines with J gene TRBJ2-5, with 10 bases lining up with TRBD2. This CDR3 is built from 16 residues. The junction had 8 bases not matched to a gene; V was cut back by 3 bases and J by 4 bases. CDR1 and CDR2 (germline): LGHDT, YNNKEL (reference sequence). In DNA form, the CDR3 reads TGTGCCAGCAGCCAGAATAGCGGGGGGATAGGAGAGACCCAGTACTTC. As protein: CASSQNSGGIGETQYF.